This T cell receptor (beta chain) was sequenced during a study of blood T cell repertoires in COVID-19. Study background: Specimens from acute and convalescent COVID-19 originated in the United States, Italy and Spain.

TCRdb's table, derived via immunoSEQ multiplex PCR, lists solely in-frame clones and lacks some. This sample has tens of thousands of clones; about nine tenths occur once, and the top ten carry 25% to 30%. Germline-derived CDR1 and CDR2 are WNHNN and SYGVQD (reference sequence). The ends were cut back, 2 bases at V and 0 bases at J, with 8 bases in the middle. The CDR3 is made up of 15 amino acids. The rearrangement joins TRBV10-1 to TRBJ2-1, with D possibly matching TRBD1 (5 bases). Material for sequencing was peripheral blood. This receptor was identified in a woman aged 80 or older with active or convalescent COVID-19. CDR3 protein: CASSEIGASYNEQFF. The CDR3 DNA reads as TGCGCCAGCAGTGAGATAGGGGCCTCCTACAATGAGCAGTTCTTC.